This T cell receptor (beta chain) is drawn from a study of blood T cell repertoires in COVID-19. The overall study: The samples span acute and convalescent COVID-19 from the United States, Italy and Spain. The cDNA or gDNA used as material had been derived from T cells, B-cell-depleted T cells, or PBMCs.

Clones were sequenced by immunoSEQ multiplex PCR, and TCRdb holds only the in-frame ones, with some missing. The sample lists about 230,000 clones, 70% to 90% occurring once. This CDR3 region has 17 residues. Trimming left V 5 bases short and J 5 bases short, with 19 bases between. Germline CDR1 reads SNHLY; CDR2 reads FYNNEI. Only one count was recorded for this clone. The V gene is TRBV2, the J gene TRBJ1-6, with D perhaps matching TRBD1 (6 bases). Sequenced sample: peripheral blood. The sequence derives from a woman aged 65 to 85 with active or convalescent COVID-19. CDR3 sequence reads: CASSPSGPGVNNSPLHF. CDR3 coding DNA: TGTGCCAGCAGTCCGTCCGGACCAGGGGTTAATAATTCACCCCTCCACTTT.